The TCR beta chain described here comes from a study of cytomegalovirus exposure and HLA in healthy donors. Comment on this clone: Its cognate antigen is unknown.

PCR involved 60 Vbeta and 13 Jbeta primers. Measured with immunoSEQ multiplex PCR; TCRdb has only the in-frame clones, and not every one. The sample lists around 200,000 clones, 80% to 85% occurring once. General study results and limits: Productive status was seen about 87% or about 30% of the time for most TCR beta V segments in an earlier analysis. Upon later analysis, HLA-associated TCR beta chains proved more clonally expanded than other, equally common chains.

The V gene's germline CDR1 is MNHEY and CDR2 SMNVEV (reference sequence). Trimming at V came to 2 bases and at J to 1 base, leaving 16 bases not matched to a gene. This CDR3 is 19 amino acids long. The sample taken for sequencing was PBMCs. The sequence derives from a woman between 40 and 55 years old in good health and CMV-seronegative. The chain combines TRBV27 with TRBJ1-1, with 7 bases lining up with TRBD1. The CDR3 DNA sequence: TGTGCCAGCAGTTTACTTCTCTCAGGGGGGATAAAAGGGAACACTGAAGCTTTCTTT. As protein: CASSLLLSGGIKGNTEAFF.